This passage covers 20 T cell receptor beta chains from one sample sequenced in a study of OX40 agonist ivuxolimab in advanced cancers. The repertoire was sequenced with immunoSEQ multiplex PCR; TCRdb's copy has only in-frame clones and lacks some. This repertoire shows tens of thousands of clones, roughly 90% found once; its top ten account for over 0.5%. Sequenced material: CD4+ or CD8+ T cells sorted from blood, taken in a trial of the OX40 agonist ivuxolimab. All receptors derive from an adult with an advanced solid tumor such as melanoma, head and neck, liver or kidney cancer.

The chain employs TRBV5-1 and TRBJ1-3, with a tentative D call TRBD1 (6 bases). Trimming pared 4 bases from V and 4 bases from J, leaving 15 bases between. Germline V gene lookup returns CDR1 SGHRS and CDR2 YFSETQ. The CDR3 sequence is 15 residues long. The CDR3 protein is CASSRDQGRGNTIYF. Written as DNA, the CDR3 is TGCGCCAGCAGCCGTGATCAGGGGAGGGGAAACACCATATATTTT.

The chain is built from TRBV4-1 and TRBJ2-7; 9 bases are shared with TRBD2. Germline CDR1 is MGHRA and CDR2 is YSYEKL. This CDR3 is built from 15 residues. The V and J ends lost 1 base and 4 bases, in that order; junction bases with no gene match: 5. This CDR3 is CASSQGPSGIYEQYF. In DNA, the CDR3 is TGCGCCAGCAGCCAAGGCCCTAGCGGGATATACGAGCAGTACTTC.

The rearrangement joins TRBV9 to TRBJ2-7; 8 nucleotides agree with TRBD1. This CDR3 region has 14 residues. CDR1 SGDLS and CDR2 YYNGEE come from the germline V gene. J lost 3 bases, V lost 4 bases, and 6 bases had no gene match. CDR3 loop: CASSPGQGGYEQYF. Here the CDR3 DNA reads TGTGCCAGCAGCCCAGGACAGGGAGGCTACGAGCAGTACTTC.

The chain combines TRBV5-5 with TRBJ2-5, with D perhaps matching TRBD1 (5 bases). V was pared by 2 bases and J by 1 base, with 9 bases between. CDR1 and CDR2 from the germline V gene are SGHKS and YYEKEE (reference sequence). The CDR3 has 14 amino acids. The CDR3 loop is CASSFRGSQETQYF. The CDR3 DNA sequence: TGTGCCAGCAGCTTTAGGGGTAGCCAAGAGACCCAGTACTTC.

V gene TRBV10-3 combines with J gene TRBJ1-2; no clear D. This CDR3 spans 13 amino acids. V was pared by 3 bases and J by 3 bases, with 8 bases between. CDR1 and CDR2 (germline): ENHRY, SYGVKD. In nucleotides, the CDR3 is TGTGCCATCAGTGATGCCGGGGACTATGGCTACACCTTC. Translation: CAISDAGDYGYTF.

This sequence joins TRBV7-2 and TRBJ2-3, with 8 bases lining up with TRBD2. Germline V CDR1 and CDR2: SGHTA, FQGNSA. V lost 5 bases, J lost 0 bases, and 16 bases stayed unmatched. This CDR3 has 19 amino acids. CDR3 residues: CASSRPGGQLLRSTDTQYF. CDR3 nucleotide sequence: TGTGCCAGCAGCCGGCCGGGGGGGCAGCTTTTGCGGAGCACAGATACGCAGTATTTT.

The chain joins TRBV7-6 to TRBJ2-1; 8 bases line up with TRBD2. Trimming took 3 bases from V and 4 from J; bases not matched to a gene: 8. Germline V gene sequence: CDR1 SGHVS, CDR2 FNYEAQ. The CDR3 runs to 16 residues. The CDR3 is CASSFLAGGEYNEQFF. DNA for the CDR3: TGTGCCAGCAGCTTTCTGGCGGGAGGAGAATACAATGAGCAGTTCTTC.

A single count supports this clone. The chain joins TRBV5-1 to TRBJ1-4; D gene uncertain. CDR3 length: 15 amino acids. Germline lookup yields CDR1 SGHRS and CDR2 YFSETQ. With 4 bases removed from V and 0 bases from J, the gap between germline ends came to 10 bases. The CDR3 sequence: CASSPGGPTNEKLFF. In DNA form, the CDR3 reads TGCGCCAGCAGCCCCGGAGGCCCAACTAATGAAAAACTGTTTTTT.

The chain recombines TRBV7-3 with TRBJ1-1; unclear D gene. The CDR3 sequence is 11 residues long. Germline V gene lookup returns CDR1 SGHTA and CDR2 FQGTGA. Trimming took off 3 bases at V and 11 bases at J, with 10 bases between the two ends. The CDR3 DNA is TGTGCCAGCAGCTTTAATCCAACCGCTTTCTTT. Encoded protein: CASSFNPTAFF.

The CDR3 loop reads CASSLTSGSWYF. The CDR3 coding sequence is TGTGCCAGCAGTTTAACTAGCGGGAGTTGGTACTTC. V gene TRBV28 combines with J gene TRBJ2-7; TRBD2 matches at 11 bases. Germline trimming cut 2 bases from V and 12 bases from J; bases unmatched to any gene: 3. This CDR3 contains 12 residues. CDR1 is MDHEN and CDR2 is SYDVKM in the germline V gene.

The rearrangement links TRBV30 to TRBJ1-1, with unresolved D. The germline V gene encodes CDR1 GTSNPN and CDR2 SVGIG (reference sequence). The V gene lost 4 bases and the J gene lost 1 base, with 13 bases spanning the gap. The CDR3 covers 14 residues. The CDR3 DNA reads TGTGCCTGGAACGTTGACCCTGGGAACACTGAAGCTTTCTTT. Translation gives CAWNVDPGNTEAFF.

The chain links TRBV10-3 to TRBJ2-7; 13 bases align to TRBD2. The CDR3 contains 17 residues. Germline CDR1 reads ENHRY; CDR2 reads SYGVKD. J was trimmed by 5 bases and V by 4 bases; bases with no gene match: 11. CDR3 DNA: TGTGCCATCAGTGTAGGACTAGCGGGAGCAGGGCTGGACGAGCAGTACTTC. Protein sequence: CAISVGLAGAGLDEQYF.

The genes are TRBV6-1 and TRBJ1-5; D is unclear. The CDR3 runs 15 residues. Looked up from germline, CDR1 is MNHNS and CDR2 is SASEGT. V was shortened by 2 bases and J by 3 bases, with 11 bases between the two germline ends. The CDR3 DNA follows: TGTGCCAGCAGTGAACTGTCAGGTTTCAATCAGCCCCAGCATTTT. Its translation is CASSELSGFNQPQHF.

The chain has TRBV5-4 and TRBJ1-4; D is unresolved. With 4 bases removed from V and 4 bases from J, the gap between germline ends came to 14 bases. The V gene's germline CDR1 is SGHNT and CDR2 YYREEE (reference sequence). The CDR3 extends over 15 amino acids. The CDR3, as DNA: TGTGCCAGCAGCCAAGAGGCGGGGATTAATGAAAAACTGTTTTTT. Its protein product is CASSQEAGINEKLFF. Complete variable domain (other parts from reference TRBV5-4 and TRBJ1-4): ETGVTQSPTHLIKTRGQQVTLRCSSQSGHNTVSWYQQALGQGPQFIFQYYREEENGRGNFPPRFSGLQFPNYSSELNVNALELDDSALYLCASSQEAGINEKLFFGSGTQLSVL.

This chain connects TRBV6-1 to TRBJ1-4; D is perhaps TRBD1 (5 bases). The length of the CDR3 is 13 residues. Germline lookup yields CDR1 MNHNS and CDR2 SASEGT. V lost 3 bases to trimming and J lost 11 bases, with 13 bases between them. CDR3 residues: CASSDWGSDKLFF. The CDR3 nucleotides read TGTGCCAGCAGTGACTGGGGCAGTGACAAACTGTTTTTT.

The CDR3 is CASSLFLGQSSYNEQFF. In DNA, the CDR3 is TGTGCCAGCAGCTTATTCCTCGGACAGAGCTCCTACAATGAGCAGTTCTTC. The chain has TRBV11-2 and TRBJ2-1; weak D call: TRBD1 (6 bases). Germline V gene sequence: CDR1 SGHAT, CDR2 FQNNGV. The CDR3 spans 17 residues. The germline V and J ends were trimmed by 2 bases and 0 bases, with 14 bases remaining between them. The full variable domain, completed using reference TRBV11-2 and TRBJ2-1, is EAGVAQSPRYKIIEKRQSVAFWCNPISGHATLYWYQQILGQGPKLLIQFQNNGVVDDSQLPKDRFSAERLKGVDSTLKIQPAKLEDSAVYLCASSLFLGQSSYNEQFFGPGTRLTVL.

The genes are TRBV4-2 and TRBJ2-2; D is unresolved. Germline-derived CDR1 and CDR2 are LGHNA and YNFKEQ. This CDR3 is 13 amino acids long. Trimming took off 4 bases at V and 5 bases at J, with 8 bases between the two ends. CDR3 in DNA: TGTGCCAGCAGCCCCCGGACGACCGGGGAGCTGTTTTTT. Its protein product is CASSPRTTGELFF.

The genes are TRBV21-1 and TRBJ2-7; TRBD1 was called by the table and not checked on the DNA. TRBV21-1 is a pseudogene segment. This CDR3 contains 16 residues. This CDR3 reads CASSVGEQGRCYEQYF. The CDR3 coding sequence is TGTGCCAGCAGCGTGGGCGAACAGGGGCGATGCTACGAGCAGTACTTC.

This chain connects TRBV5-1 to TRBJ1-1; no reliable D call. Per germline, CDR1 SGHRS and CDR2 YFSETQ. Trimming stripped 0 bases from V and 3 bases from J, with 9 bases between. The CDR3 sequence is 14 residues long. CDR3 amino acids: CASSLVVGDTEAFF. CDR3 bases: TGCGCCAGCAGCTTGGTAGTCGGGGACACTGAAGCTTTCTTT. Together with reference TRBV5-1 and TRBJ1-1, the CDR3 gives the full variable domain: KAGVTQTPRYLIKTRGQQVTLSCSPISGHRSVSWYQQTPGQGLQFLFEYFSETQRNKGNFPGRFSGRQFSNSRSEMNVSTLELGDSALYLCASSLVVGDTEAFFGQGTRLTVV.

V and J are TRBV6-1 and TRBJ1-1; 8 nucleotides match TRBD1. Per germline, CDR1 MNHNS and CDR2 SASEGT. The CDR3 sequence is 14 residues long. V trimming: 4 bases; J trimming: 5 bases; junction bases outside the gene matches: 6. Written as DNA, the CDR3 is TGTGCCAGCAGTGTAAGACAGGGGTTGACTGAAGCTTTCTTT. This codes for CASSVRQGLTEAFF.